The 22 T cell receptor beta chains in this list originate from one sample, sequenced in a study of shared clonotypes between healthy human individuals. Method: immunoSEQ multiplex PCR; TCRdb's copy keeps in-frame clones and lacks some. In the table there are roughly 490,000 clones, 70% to 80% of which are singletons. The sample consisted of PBMCs. The origin of the receptors is a woman aged 35 to 49 in good health. Some clones in this sample may be carry-over from other donors' samples.

The genes are TRBV7-9 and TRBJ2-1, with a weak D call TRBD2 (6 bases). This CDR3 contains 12 residues. The germline V gene encodes CDR1 SEHNR and CDR2 FQNEAQ (reference sequence). V gave up 0 bases and J gave up 9 bases, with 6 bases separating them. CDR3 region: CASSLAGGEQFF. Written as DNA, the CDR3 is TGTGCCAGCAGCTTAGCGGGGGGTGAGCAGTTCTTC. The full variable domain, with the rest looked up from reference TRBV7-9 and TRBJ2-1, is DTGVSQNPRHKITKRGQNVTFRCDPISEHNRLYWYRQTLGQGPEFLTYFQNEAQLEKSRLLSDRFSAERPKGSFSTLEIQRTEQGDSAMYLCASSLAGGEQFFGPGTRLTVL.

The rearrangement joins TRBV28 to TRBJ2-2; TRBD2 matches 14 bases. The J segment lost 5 bases and the V segment lost 7 bases, leaving 12 bases of the junction unmatched. Looked up from germline, CDR1 is MDHEN and CDR2 is SYDVKM. This CDR3 is built from 18 residues. In nucleotides, the CDR3 is TGTGCCAGCACCCTAGGGGGGACTAGCGGGAGTCTGACCGGGGAGCTGTTTTTT. This codes for CASTLGGTSGSLTGELFF.

This clone was picked up a small number of times. The genes are TRBV28 and TRBJ2-5, with D possibly being TRBD1 (5 bases). Trimming pared 4 bases from V and 0 bases from J, leaving 12 bases between. The CDR3 is 15 amino acids. CDR1 MDHEN and CDR2 SYDVKM come from the germline V gene. The CDR3 DNA sequence: TGTGCCAGCAGTTCCCAGACAGCGTACCAAGAGACCCAGTACTTC. Translated: CASSSQTAYQETQYF.

This rearrangement joins TRBV10-3 to TRBJ2-1; either TRBD1 or TRBD2 may fit D (5 bases each). The CDR3 totals 15 residues. CDR1 and CDR2 (germline): ENHRY, SYGVKD. Trimming took 3 bases from V and 1 from J, leaving 10 bases between them. The CDR3 DNA reads as TGTGCCATCAGTGACGGGACGGTATCCTACAATGAGCAGTTCTTC. Protein product: CAISDGTVSYNEQFF.

This chain links TRBV9 with TRBJ2-2; TRBD2 matches 9 bases. The germline V gene has CDR1 SGDLS and CDR2 YYNGEE. V dropped 0 bases and J dropped 0; count of bases not matched to a gene: 9. The CDR3 runs to 19 residues. The CDR3 DNA follows: TGTGCCAGCAGCGTAGCTTTGGGCGGGAGGGTATCGAACACCGGGGAGCTGTTTTTT. Amino acids: CASSVALGGRVSNTGELFF.

Here the CDR3 DNA reads TGTGCCAGCAGCTTAGGGGGACAGGGGGCGGCGGTCTATGGCTACACCTTC. This codes for CASSLGGQGAAVYGYTF. The chain joins TRBV7-2 to TRBJ1-2, with 12 bases matching TRBD1. The CDR3 extends over 17 amino acids. In germline, CDR1 is SGHTA, CDR2 FQGNSA. Trimming removed 1 base from V and 4 bases from J; junction bases left unmatched: 7.

The rearrangement uses TRBV7-8 and TRBJ2-3; 10 bases align to TRBD2. Germline CDR1 reads SGHVS; CDR2 reads FQNEAQ. The CDR3 contains 16 residues. V trimming: 5 bases; J trimming: 1 base; junction bases outside the gene matches: 6. The CDR3 region has the DNA TGTGCCAGCAGCCATAGGCTAGCGGGAGGCACAGATACGCAGTATTTT. Protein product: CASSHRLAGGTDTQYF.

The chain has TRBV7-2 and TRBJ1-1; the D is unclear. Trimming left V 3 bases short and J 11 bases short, with 13 bases between. The CDR3 is 12 residues long. The germline gives CDR1 SGHTA, CDR2 FQGNSA. The CDR3 DNA follows: TGTGCCAGCAGCTTTTCACGGGTTGATGCTTTCTTT. Protein sequence: CASSFSRVDAFF. Full variable domain (missing parts from reference TRBV7-2 and TRBJ1-1): GAGVSQSPSNKVTEKGKDVELRCDPISGHTALYWYRQSLGQGLEFLIYFQGNSAPDKSGLPSDRFSAERTGGSVSTLTIQRTQQEDSAVYLCASSFSRVDAFFGQGTRLTVV.

The chain employs TRBV4-3 and TRBJ1-5; D is unresolved. With 0 bases removed from V and 5 bases from J, the gap between germline ends came to 11 bases. Germline V CDR1 and CDR2: LGHNA, YSLEER. The CDR3 is made up of 15 amino acids. The CDR3 nucleotides are TGCGCCAGCAGCCAAGACGGGTCAGGTGATCAGCCCCAGCATTTT. Amino acids: CASSQDGSGDQPQHF.

This chain uses TRBV7-2 with TRBJ1-1; TRBD1 matches 10 bases. The trim removed 3 bases at V and 3 bases at J, leaving 7 bases unmatched. Looked up from germline, CDR1 is SGHTA and CDR2 is FQGNSA. The CDR3 is made up of 16 amino acids. The CDR3: CASSLIPGQGYTEAFF. For the CDR3, the DNA is TGTGCCAGCAGCTTGATCCCGGGACAGGGGTACACTGAAGCTTTCTTT.

This clone appeared a few times. Other DNA sequences in the same sample also yield this CDR3. The chain combines TRBV28 with TRBJ2-3; D is ambiguous. CDR3 length equals 13 residues. Trimming pared 5 bases from V and 0 bases from J, leaving 6 bases between. Germline CDR1 MDHEN, CDR2 SYDVKM. The CDR3 DNA sequence: TGTGCCAGCAGTCCCCCGAGCACAGATACGCAGTATTTT. Encoded protein: CASSPPSTDTQYF. The variable domain in full, with the rest retrieved from reference TRBV28 and TRBJ2-3, is DVKVTQSSRYLVKRTGEKVFLECVQDMDHENMFWYRQDPGLGLRLIYFSYDVKMKEKGDIPEGYSVSREKKERFSLILESASTNQTSMYLCASSPPSTDTQYFGPGTRLTVL.

The rearrangement joins TRBV19 to TRBJ2-1; 8 bases are shared with TRBD2. V gave up 9 bases and J gave up 6 bases; unmatched junction bases: 13. Germline CDR1 LNHDA, CDR2 SQIVND (reference sequence). This CDR3 has 15 residues. The CDR3 region is CASSYRREVPNEQFF. CDR3 nucleotide sequence: TGTGCCAGCAGTTACAGGCGGGAGGTTCCCAATGAGCAGTTCTTC.

This chain links TRBV9 with TRBJ2-3, with 8 nucleotides matching TRBD2. Per the germline V gene, CDR1 is SGDLS and CDR2 is YYNGEE. V lost 2 bases and J lost 6; bases outside the gene matches: 11. The CDR3 consists of 16 residues. The CDR3 region is CASSVLSGSGGDTQYF. The CDR3 region has the DNA TGTGCCAGCAGCGTTCTAAGCGGGAGTGGAGGGGATACGCAGTATTTT. The complete variable domain, with remaining parts taken from reference TRBV9 and TRBJ2-3, reads DSGVTQTPKHLITATGQRVTLRCSPRSGDLSVYWYQQSLDQGLQFLIQYYNGEERAKGNILERFSAQQFPDLHSELNLSSLELGDSALYFCASSVLSGSGGDTQYFGPGTRLTVL.

The chain carries TRBV5-1 and TRBJ1-5; 7 nucleotides align to TRBD1. The CDR3 covers 14 residues. The trim removed 0 bases at V and 10 bases at J, leaving 7 bases unmatched. Germline CDR1 is SGHRS and CDR2 is YFSETQ. CDR3 in amino acids: CASSLGLGGNPQHF. The CDR3 region has the DNA TGCGCCAGCAGCTTGGGATTAGGGGGCAACCCCCAGCATTTT. The whole variable domain, filled in from reference TRBV5-1 and TRBJ1-5, reads KAGVTQTPRYLIKTRGQQVTLSCSPISGHRSVSWYQQTPGQGLQFLFEYFSETQRNKGNFPGRFSGRQFSNSRSEMNVSTLELGDSALYLCASSLGLGGNPQHFGDGTRLSIL.

J is TRBJ2-2 and V is TRBV2, with D unresolved. Trimming shortened V by 2 bases and J by 8 bases, and 15 bases separated the two germline ends. Germline-derived CDR1 and CDR2 are SNHLY and FYNNEI. The CDR3 covers 15 residues. The CDR3 DNA sequence: TGTGCCAGCAGTGAAAGAGACCCCGTTCTTGGGGAGCTGTTTTTT. Amino acid sequence: CASSERDPVLGELFF.

V usage is TRBV7-2 and J usage is TRBJ2-7, with 7 bases aligning to TRBD1. CDR1 and CDR2 (germline): SGHTA, FQGNSA. This CDR3 spans 15 amino acids. Trimming removed 5 bases from V and 3 bases from J; junction bases left unmatched: 10. CDR3 amino acids: CASSLGTGAHYEQYF. CDR3 nucleotides: TGTGCCAGCAGCCTGGGAACAGGGGCCCACTACGAGCAGTACTTC.

This chain joins TRBV18 and TRBJ2-1, with D possibly TRBD2 on 6 matching bases. CDR1 is KGHSH and CDR2 is LQKENI in the germline V gene. V was cut by 4 bases and J by 9 bases, with 16 bases left in between. The CDR3 extends over 14 amino acids. CDR3 residues: CASSRDSGHAEQFF. CDR3 in DNA: TGTGCCAGCTCACGGGACTCCGGTCACGCTGAGCAGTTCTTC.

V usage is TRBV7-3 and J usage is TRBJ2-3; 13 bases align to TRBD2. CDR1 SGHTA and CDR2 FQGTGA come from the germline V gene. The CDR3 is 16 residues long. After removal of 5 bases from V and 4 bases from J, the junction contained 6 bases not matched to a gene. As DNA, the CDR3 is TGTGCCAGCAGCACTCGACTAGCGGGAGGTTCAGATACGCAGTATTTT. Its translation is CASSTRLAGGSDTQYF. Full variable domain (missing parts from reference TRBV7-3 and TRBJ2-3): GAGVSQTPSNKVTEKGKYVELRCDPISGHTALYWYRQSLGQGPEFLIYFQGTGAADDSGLPNDRFFAVRPEGSVSTLKIQRTERGDSAVYLCASSTRLAGGSDTQYFGPGTRLTVL.

The chain joins TRBV5-1 to TRBJ2-2; no reliable D call. The germline V gene has CDR1 SGHRS and CDR2 YFSETQ. Deletions cut 2 bases from V and 6 bases from J, with 5 bases between. There are 12 residues in the CDR3. CDR3 sequence: CASSFYPGELFF. DNA for the CDR3: TGCGCCAGCAGCTTTTATCCCGGGGAGCTGTTTTTT.

In its sample, this clone was seen a few times. The rearrangement uses TRBV9 and TRBJ1-5, with 7 bases that match TRBD1. CDR3 length: 14 residues. Germline trimming cut 3 bases from V and 7 bases from J; bases unmatched to any gene: 7. Germline values: CDR1 SGDLS, CDR2 YYNGEE. CDR3 nucleotide sequence: TGTGCCAGCAGCGAACAGGGGTCCGGGCAGCCCCAGCATTTT. Translated: CASSEQGSGQPQHF. Based on the CDR3 plus reference TRBV9 and TRBJ1-5, the full variable domain is DSGVTQTPKHLITATGQRVTLRCSPRSGDLSVYWYQQSLDQGLQFLIQYYNGEERAKGNILERFSAQQFPDLHSELNLSSLELGDSALYFCASSEQGSGQPQHFGDGTRLSIL.

In regard to this clone: This sample also contains other DNA sequences that code for the same CDR3. This sequence joins TRBV11-1 and TRBJ2-5, with D perhaps TRBD2 (6 bases). CDR1 is SGHAT and CDR2 is FQDESV in the germline V gene (reference sequence). This CDR3 is 14 amino acids long. V dropped 6 bases and J dropped 2 bases, with 13 bases sitting between them. This CDR3 is CASSRRDSQETQYF. CDR3 DNA: TGTGCCAGCAGTAGGCGGGACTCGCAAGAGACCCAGTACTTC.

This sequence joins TRBV5-1 and TRBJ2-1, with TRBD2 identical over 13 bases. The germline V gene has CDR1 SGHRS and CDR2 YFSETQ. With 0 bases clipped from V and 6 bases from J, the junction kept 3 bases outside the gene matches. The CDR3 is made up of 16 amino acids. CDR3: CASSLAGTSGVNEQFF. The CDR3 DNA reads as TGCGCCAGCAGCTTGGCCGGGACTAGCGGGGTCAATGAGCAGTTCTTC.